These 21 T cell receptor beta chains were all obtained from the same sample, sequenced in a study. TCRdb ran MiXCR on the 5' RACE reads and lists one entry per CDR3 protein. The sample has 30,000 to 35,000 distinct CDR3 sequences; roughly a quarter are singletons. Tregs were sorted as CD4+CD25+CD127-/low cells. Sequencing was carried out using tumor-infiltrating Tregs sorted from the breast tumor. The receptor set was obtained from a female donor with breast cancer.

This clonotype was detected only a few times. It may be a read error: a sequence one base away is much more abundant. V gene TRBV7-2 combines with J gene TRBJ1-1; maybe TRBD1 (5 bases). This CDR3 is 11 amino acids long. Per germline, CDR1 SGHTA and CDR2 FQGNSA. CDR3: CAEKAGTEASF. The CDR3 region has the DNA TGTGCCGAAAAGGCGGGGACGGAAGCTTCCTTT.

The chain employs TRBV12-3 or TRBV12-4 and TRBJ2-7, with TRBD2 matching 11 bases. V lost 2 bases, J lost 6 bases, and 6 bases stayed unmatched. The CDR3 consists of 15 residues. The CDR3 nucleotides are TGTGCCAGCAGTTTACTAGCGGGAGGAAGGGGCGAGCAGTACTTC. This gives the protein CASSLLAGGRGEQYF.

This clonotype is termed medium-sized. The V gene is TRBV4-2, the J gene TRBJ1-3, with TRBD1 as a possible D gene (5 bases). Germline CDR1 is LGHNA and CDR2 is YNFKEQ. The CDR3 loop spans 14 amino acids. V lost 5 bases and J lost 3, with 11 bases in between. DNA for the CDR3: TGTGCCAGCAGCGACCAGGGAGATGGAAACACCATATATTTT. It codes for CASSDQGDGNTIYF.

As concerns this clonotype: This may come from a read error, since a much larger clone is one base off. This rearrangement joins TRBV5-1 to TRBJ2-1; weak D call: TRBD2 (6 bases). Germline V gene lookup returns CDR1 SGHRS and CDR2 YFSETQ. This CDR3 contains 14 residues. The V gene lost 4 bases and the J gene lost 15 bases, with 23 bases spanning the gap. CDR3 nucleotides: TGCGCCAGCAGCCGCGGGACCTCCTACAATGGGCGGTTCTTC. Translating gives CASSRGTSYNGRFF. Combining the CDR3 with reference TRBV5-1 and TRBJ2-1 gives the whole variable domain KAGVTQTPRYLIKTRGQQVTLSCSPISGHRSVSWYQQTPGQGLQFLFEYFSETQRNKGNFPGRFSGRQFSNSRSEMNVSTLELGDSALYLCASSRGTSYNGRFFGPGTRLTVL.

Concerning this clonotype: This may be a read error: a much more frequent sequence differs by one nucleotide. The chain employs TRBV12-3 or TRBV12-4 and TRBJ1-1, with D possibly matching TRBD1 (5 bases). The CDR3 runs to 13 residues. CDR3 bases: TGTGCCAGCAGGAACAGGATGAACTCTGAAGCTTTCTTT. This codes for CASRNRMNSEAFF.

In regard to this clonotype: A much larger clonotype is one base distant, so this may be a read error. The CDR3 sequence is CAISEPAFRLVGPPENEQFF. CDR3 nucleotide sequence: TGTGCCATCAGTGAGCCGGCTTTTAGGCTAGTGGGACCACCGGAGAATGAGCAGTTCTTC. The chain couples TRBV10-3 to TRBJ2-1; either TRBD1 or TRBD2 may fit D (5 bases each). The CDR3 spans 20 residues. The V gene lost 2 bases and the J gene lost 7 bases, with 30 bases spanning the gap. Germline-derived CDR1 and CDR2 are ENHRY and SYGVKD.

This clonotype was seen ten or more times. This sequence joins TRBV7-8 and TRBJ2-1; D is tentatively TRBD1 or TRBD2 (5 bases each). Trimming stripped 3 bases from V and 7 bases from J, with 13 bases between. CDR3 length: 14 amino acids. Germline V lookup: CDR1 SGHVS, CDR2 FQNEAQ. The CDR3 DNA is TGTGCCAGCAGCTTCGCCCGGGGCGGGAATGAGCAGTTCTTC. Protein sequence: CASSFARGGNEQFF.

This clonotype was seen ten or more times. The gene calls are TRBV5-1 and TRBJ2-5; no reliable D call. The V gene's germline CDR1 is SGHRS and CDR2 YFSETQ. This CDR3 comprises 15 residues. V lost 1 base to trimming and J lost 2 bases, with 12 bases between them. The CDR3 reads CASSLNGNSQETQYF. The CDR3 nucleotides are TGCGCCAGCAGCTTGAACGGTAACAGTCAAGAGACCCAGTACTTC.

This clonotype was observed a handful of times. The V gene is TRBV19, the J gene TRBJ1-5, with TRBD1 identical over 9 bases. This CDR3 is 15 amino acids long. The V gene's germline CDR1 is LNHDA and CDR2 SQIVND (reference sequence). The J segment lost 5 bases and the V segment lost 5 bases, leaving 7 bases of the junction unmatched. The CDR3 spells CASSLDRGIYQPQHF. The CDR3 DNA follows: TGTGCCAGTAGTCTGGACAGGGGTATATATCAGCCCCAGCATTTT.

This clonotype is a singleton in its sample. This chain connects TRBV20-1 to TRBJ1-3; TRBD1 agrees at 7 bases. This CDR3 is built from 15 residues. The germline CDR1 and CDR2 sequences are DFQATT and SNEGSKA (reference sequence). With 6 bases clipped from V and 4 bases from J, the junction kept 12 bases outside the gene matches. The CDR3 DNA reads TGCAGTGCCACAGGCCCGCACAGGGGAGGAAACACCATATATTTT. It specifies CSATGPHRGGNTIYF.

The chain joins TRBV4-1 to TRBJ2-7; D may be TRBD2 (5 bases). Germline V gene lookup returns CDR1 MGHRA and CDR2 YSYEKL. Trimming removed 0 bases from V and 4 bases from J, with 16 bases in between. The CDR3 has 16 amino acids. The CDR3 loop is CASSQDLRAWSYEQYF. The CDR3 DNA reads TGCGCCAGCAGCCAAGATTTGAGGGCGTGGTCATACGAGCAGTACTTC.

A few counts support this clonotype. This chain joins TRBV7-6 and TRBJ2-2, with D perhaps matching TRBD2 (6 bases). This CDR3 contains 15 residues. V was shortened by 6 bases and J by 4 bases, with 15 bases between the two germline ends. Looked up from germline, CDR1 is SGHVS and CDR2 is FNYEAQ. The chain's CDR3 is CASRPTSQTTGELFF. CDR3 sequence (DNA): TGTGCCAGCAGACCGACTAGTCAGACCACCGGGGAGCTGTTTTTT.

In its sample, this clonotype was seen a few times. CDR3 DNA sequence: TGTGCCAGCAGCTTATCGTCAGGGACCTCCTACGAGCAGTACTTC. It is translated as CASSLSSGTSYEQYF. V is TRBV7-6 and J is TRBJ2-7, with D perhaps matching TRBD1 or TRBD2 (5 bases each). CDR1 SGHVS and CDR2 FNYEAQ come from the germline V gene. Trimming took 2 bases from V and 0 from J, leaving 11 bases between them. This CDR3 has 15 residues.

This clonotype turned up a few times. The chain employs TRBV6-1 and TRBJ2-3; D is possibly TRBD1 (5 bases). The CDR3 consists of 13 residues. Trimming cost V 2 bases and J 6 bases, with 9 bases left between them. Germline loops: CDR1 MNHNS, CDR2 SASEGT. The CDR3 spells CASSEIAGDTQYF. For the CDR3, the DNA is TGTGCCAGCAGTGAAATAGCAGGGGATACGCAGTATTTT.

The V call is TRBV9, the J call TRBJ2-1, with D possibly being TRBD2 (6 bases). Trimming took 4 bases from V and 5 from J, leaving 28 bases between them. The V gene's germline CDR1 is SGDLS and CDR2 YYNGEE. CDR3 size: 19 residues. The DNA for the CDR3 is TGTGCCAGCAGCCCACGCCCCCTTCTTGGCGGAGGGGACCACAATGAGCAGTTCTTC. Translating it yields CASSPRPLLGGGDHNEQFF.

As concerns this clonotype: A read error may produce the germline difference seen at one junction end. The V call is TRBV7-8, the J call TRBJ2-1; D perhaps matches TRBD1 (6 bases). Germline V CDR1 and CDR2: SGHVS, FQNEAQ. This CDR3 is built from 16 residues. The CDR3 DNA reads TGTGCCAGCAGCTTCCCCGGGACAAGCTCCTACAAGGAGCAGTTCTTC. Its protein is CASSFPGTSSYKEQFF.

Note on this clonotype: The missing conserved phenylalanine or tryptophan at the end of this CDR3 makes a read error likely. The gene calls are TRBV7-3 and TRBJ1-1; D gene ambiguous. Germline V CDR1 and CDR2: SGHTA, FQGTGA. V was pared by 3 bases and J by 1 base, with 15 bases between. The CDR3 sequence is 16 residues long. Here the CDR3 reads CASSFKGRAGNTEAFL. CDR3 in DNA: TGTGCCAGCAGCTTTAAAGGGAGGGCGGGGAACACTGAAGCTTTCCTT.

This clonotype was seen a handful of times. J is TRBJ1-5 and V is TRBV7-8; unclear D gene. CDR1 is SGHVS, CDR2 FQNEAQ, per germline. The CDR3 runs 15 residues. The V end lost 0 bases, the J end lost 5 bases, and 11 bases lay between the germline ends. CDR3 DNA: TGTGCCAGCAGCTTAGCGCGCCTAAGGGATCAGCCCCAGCATTTT. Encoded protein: CASSLARLRDQPQHF.

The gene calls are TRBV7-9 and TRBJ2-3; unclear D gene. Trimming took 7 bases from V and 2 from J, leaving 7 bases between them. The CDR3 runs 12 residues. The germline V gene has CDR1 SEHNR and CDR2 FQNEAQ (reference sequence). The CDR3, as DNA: TGTGCCAGCAACAAGGTCACAGATACGCAGTATTTT. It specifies CASNKVTDTQYF.

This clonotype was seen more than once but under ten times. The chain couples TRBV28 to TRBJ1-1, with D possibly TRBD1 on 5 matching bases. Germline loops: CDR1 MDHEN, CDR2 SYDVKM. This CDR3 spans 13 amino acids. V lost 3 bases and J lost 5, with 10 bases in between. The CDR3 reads CASSFRGWTEAFF. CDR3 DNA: TGTGCCAGCAGTTTTAGGGGTTGGACTGAAGCTTTCTTT.

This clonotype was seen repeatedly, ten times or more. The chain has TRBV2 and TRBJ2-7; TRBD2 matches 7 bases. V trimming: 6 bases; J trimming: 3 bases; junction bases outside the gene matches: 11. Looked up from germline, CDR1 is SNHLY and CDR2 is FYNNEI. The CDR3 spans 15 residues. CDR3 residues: CASRYPGAGVYEQYF. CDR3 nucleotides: TGTGCCAGCAGGTACCCCGGGGCGGGGGTCTACGAGCAGTACTTC.